Following are 4 T cell receptor beta chains from one sample sequenced in a study of identical twins. TCRdb independently ran MiXCR on the 5' RACE reads; one entry per CDR3 protein. Seen here are more than 650,000 distinct CDR3 sequences, approximately 6% observed once, and the top ten hold around 2%. Sequencing input: naive T cells sorted from blood. The receptors shown here come from a man aged 18 to 35 in good health.

This clonotype occurred many times. The genes are TRBV5-1 and TRBJ2-1; weak D call: TRBD2 (6 bases). The CDR3 totals 16 residues. The V end lost 0 bases, the J end lost 3 bases, and 13 bases lay between the germline ends. Germline lookup yields CDR1 SGHRS and CDR2 YFSETQ. The DNA of the CDR3 is TGCGCCAGCAGCTTGGCCTTGCGGGACCACTACAATGAGCAGTTCTTC. It translates to CASSLALRDHYNEQFF. The complete variable domain, with remaining parts taken from reference TRBV5-1 and TRBJ2-1, reads KAGVTQTPRYLIKTRGQQVTLSCSPISGHRSVSWYQQTPGQGLQFLFEYFSETQRNKGNFPGRFSGRQFSNSRSEMNVSTLELGDSALYLCASSLALRDHYNEQFFGPGTRLTVL.

This clonotype has at least ten counts. This chain links TRBV7-2 with TRBJ2-5; D unresolved. CDR1 and CDR2 (germline): SGHTA, FQGNSA. With 1 base removed from V and 2 bases from J, the gap between germline ends came to 8 bases. CDR3 size: 14 residues. For the CDR3, the DNA is TGTGCCAGCAGCTTAGTACCGGGTCAAGAGACCCAGTACTTC. Residues: CASSLVPGQETQYF.

This clonotype was picked up many times. V gene TRBV29-1 combines with J gene TRBJ2-5; the D is unclear. V shed 7 bases and J shed 1 base, with 10 bases lying between them. The germline CDR1 and CDR2 sequences are SQVTM and ANQGSEA. This CDR3 spans 12 amino acids. The CDR3 loop is CSAKQRQETQYF. The CDR3 bases are TGCAGCGCGAAGCAGCGCCAAGAGACCCAGTACTTC.

This sequence joins TRBV9 and TRBJ2-1, with D unresolved. Trimming stripped 0 bases from V and 8 bases from J, with 12 bases between. This CDR3 spans 14 amino acids. Germline V CDR1 and CDR2: SGDLS, YYNGEE. CDR3 nucleotides: TGTGCCAGCAGCGTAGCTCGCCGCGGCTATGAGCAGTTCTTC. Residues: CASSVARRGYEQFF.